The clone carrying this T cell receptor (beta chain) turned up a few times. Its antigen is as yet unknown. Profiled with immunoSEQ multiplex PCR; TCRdb holds only in-frame clones, not every one. The sample includes about 30,000 clones, 70% to 85% of them seen just once. The data originate from a study of a mutant IDH1 vaccine in newly diagnosed glioma. The wider study: Previous care, which was radiotherapy, temozolomide, or both, most often involved both.

The V and J ends lost 2 bases and 4 bases, in that order; junction bases with no gene match: 7. The CDR3 is 15 residues long. The V gene's germline CDR1 is SGHRS and CDR2 YFSETQ. Time point indicated: week 35, safety follow-up. The study gave 300 ug of mutant IDH1 20-mer peptide per vaccine dose, with topical imiquimod. The sample consisted of PBMCs, taken from a glioma patient whose treatment included an IDH1 peptide vaccine. The clonotype comes from a man younger than 40 with glioma. The rearrangement links TRBV5-1 to TRBJ2-3, with 7 bases matching TRBD2. CDR3 sequence reads: CASSLMGGSADTQYF. Here the CDR3 DNA reads TGCGCCAGCAGCTTAATGGGCGGGAGCGCAGATACGCAGTATTTT.